Listed below are T cell receptor beta chains from one sample, sequenced in a study of OX40 agonist ivuxolimab in advanced cancers. Repertoires were generated with immunoSEQ multiplex PCR, while TCRdb's copy carries only in-frame clones and drops some. The sample carries tens of thousands of clones, about 83% recorded once. Sequences were derived from CD4+ or CD8+ T cells sorted from blood, sampled in a trial of the OX40 agonist ivuxolimab. Every receptor here comes from an adult with an advanced solid tumor such as melanoma, head and neck, liver or kidney cancer. CDR3s leave out the opening cysteine and the closing phenylalanine or tryptophan. D genes are given only for firm matches.

>TRBV11-2|TRBD1
ASSLTTGMNTEAF
>TRBV2|NA
ASSTSYANSPLH
>TRBV2|NA
ASSGTGSPTDTQY
>TRBV25-1|TRBD2
ASSDPGTSEDTQY
>TRBV2|NA
ASRDWHSYEQY
>TRBV6-5|TRBD1
ASSMDRDTYGYT
>TRBV7-9|TRBD2
ASSALAGVTDTQY
>TRBV19|TRBD1
ASSDNRGPNYGYT
>TRBV7-8|TRBD1
ASSPLPRTGDTYNSPLH
>TRBV4-1|TRBD1
ASSFTGQGVNEQF
>TRBV5-8|NA
ASLNWDRDYGYT
>TRBV7-2|TRBD2
ASSWTGGTGELF
>TRBV5-1|TRBD1
ASSLAGTANTGELF
>TRBV6-1|NA
ASITHGAPNTEAF
>TRBV30|TRBD1
ASEQGRSPLH
>TRBV11-3|TRBD2
ASSEGLADSYEQY
>TRBV6-1|NA
ASRLSHSGNTIY
>TRBV19|TRBD1
ASSFRDRANKQF
>TRBV6-4|TRBD2
ASSASGGGTDTQY
>TRBV7-3|NA
ASSARQDNEQF
>TRBV5-1|TRBD1
ASSLEGAKYEQY
>TRBV6-6|TRBD1
ASDDRQGWGEQF
>TRBV28|NA
ASGTGQNNQPQH
>TRBV7-2|NA
ASSLGGFTDTQY
>TRBV7-3|TRBD1
ASSVESRGSGANVLT
>TRBV28|TRBD1
ASGTGDSRSYGYT
>TRBV7-2|NA
ASSLSGNTIY
>TRBV11-2|TRBD2
ASSWSGGGAY
>TRBV6-5|NA
ASSYGGGRDHSPLH
>TRBV28|NA
ASSPQDYGYT
>TRBV5-1|TRBD2
ASSAGTRGTDTQY
>TRBV9|NA
ASSSQREGFT
>TRBV6-5|NA
ASSRTEYNSPLH
>TRBV9|NA
ASSARGYTEAF
>TRBV4-2|NA
ASSQDRRTESGANVLT
>TRBV7-9|NA
ASSLGGLSTEAF
>TRBV5-5|NA
ASTLVVTNEKLF
>TRBV28|NA
ASTLWDEQF
>TRBV4-2|NA
ASSQDPLVKGQPQH
>TRBV27|NA
ASSPQDGSSYEQY
>TRBV9|NA
ASNRVEFTEAF
>TRBV21-1|NA
ASSKASESEQF